Listed below are T cell receptor beta chains from one sample, sequenced in a study of cytomegalovirus exposure and HLA in healthy donors. TCRdb's table, derived via immunoSEQ multiplex PCR, lists solely in-frame clones and lacks some. The sample includes 220,000 or so clones, approximately 70% of them seen just once. Sequenced input: PBMCs. These receptors all stem from a woman in her thirties in good health and CMV-seronegative. Both conserved end residues are part of each CDR3.

TRBV5-1,CASSPRGQLNTEAFF
TRBV30,CACPRLAGITDTQYF
TRBV2,CASSDQEYTEAFF
TRBV2,CASKSQRGGSYNEQFF
TRBV7-9,CAISSRGDQPQHF
TRBV30,CAWDAGGYTF
TRBV18,CASSPQRDSALPQFF
TRBV19,CASRGGTNQPQHF
TRBV9,CASSPRPLGRTGQNTEAFF
TRBV18,CASSPQGFGNQPQHF
TRBV6-1,CASIILGDNTEAFF
TRBV6-1,CASSDGTGGTDTQYF
TRBV5-1,CASSYSKGGGQETQYF
TRBV28,CASSLDRSLFPYEQYF
TRBV18,CASSRDSNEQFF
TRBV6-5,CASSWAGTYEQYF
TRBV4-2,CASSLGQGALLLFF
TRBV19,CASSIDLGGGPLWDEQYF
TRBV19,CASSIMGHVDQPQHF
TRBV6-5,CASSYATGYQPQHF
TRBV4-2,CASSQDLRAGDTGELFF
TRBV7-3,CASSLAGGVDEQYF
TRBV6-6,CASSYRDRDQPQHF
TRBV19,CASSPGLNYEQYF
TRBV11-2,CASSLAFGGDTDTQYF
TRBV10-2,CASTLQENTEAFF
TRBV7-9,CASSDPGQGRTEAFF
TRBV2,CASRLWTGERYEQYF
TRBV27,CASRTYRMTNEKLFF
TRBV7-2,CASSLGGRETQYF
TRBV11-3,CASSLDSNEQFF
TRBV19,CASSSPRTSKNIQYF
TRBV10-3,CAISGTSGGDESYNEQFF
TRBV6-1,CASSEYYGYTF
TRBV4-1,CASRAGLSPGNTIYF
TRBV6-1,CASSSIHGAFF
TRBV5-5,CASSLFSIRTDTQYF
TRBV2,CASSDLGGEETQYF
TRBV6-6,CASNRGSHEQYF
TRBV19,CASSMVRESPLHF
TRBV6-5,CASSPTGTGGHGYTF
TRBV6-5,CASSPGQSNSPLHF
TRBV5-6,CASSLREDEAFF
TRBV5-4,CASSLGLAETQYF
TRBV19,CASSEQGAESPLHF
TRBV7-8,CASSSDTVGNQPQHF
TRBV10-3,CAISESGHARVDTGLNYGYTF
TRBV5-1,CASSPHTMNTEAFF
TRBV7-3,CASSLGGLANTGELFF
TRBV6-5,CASKPGQRETEAFF
TRBV11-2,CASSSRGLAGALEQYF
TRBV6-1,CASRNRGQGTEAFF